This TCR beta chain came from a study of regulatory T cells in long-lasting Graves disease. To make TCR beta libraries, researchers used iRepertoire HTBI primers and Arm-PCR of CDR3 regions. TCRdb redid the calling of the multiplex PCR reads with MiXCR, one entry per CDR3 protein. The sample records a few hundred thousand distinct CDR3 sequences, 10% to 15% being singletons. V shed 5 bases and J 6 bases; nucleotides not matched to a gene: 9. CDR1 and CDR2 from the germline V gene are SGHAT and FQNNGV. This CDR3 spans 15 amino acids. Indicated time point: newly diagnosed GD, antithyroid drugs for less than 3 months. TCR sequences were obtained from RNA taken from PBMCs. Findings and limits, study-wide: Persistent patients shared some 2,900 public clonotypes among themselves. Newly diagnosed patients shared fewer, at roughly 900.

This clonotype was counted only a few times. Its antigen is undetermined. The sample was also linked to a second study, of T cells in Graves' hyperthyroidism and ophthalmopathy.

The clonotype comes from a woman between 18 and 29 years old with Graves disease. This specimen was peripheral blood mononuclear cells (PBMCs), taken at new diagnosis, from a patient treated with antithyroid drugs. The chain employs TRBV11-2 and TRBJ2-3; 9 bases are a match to TRBD2. The CDR3 loop reads CASSPLRGRADTQYF. CDR3 nucleotide sequence: TGTGCCAGCAGCCCCTTGCGCGGGAGGGCCGATACGCAGTATTTT. Complete variable domain (other parts from reference TRBV11-2 and TRBJ2-3): EAGVAQSPRYKIIEKRQSVAFWCNPISGHATLYWYQQILGQGPKLLIQFQNNGVVDDSQLPKDRFSAERLKGVDSTLKIQPAKLEDSAVYLCASSPLRGRADTQYFGPGTRLTVL.